Listed below are T cell receptor beta chains from one sample, sequenced in a study of blood T cell repertoires in COVID-19. Assay used: immunoSEQ multiplex PCR; TCRdb lists only in-frame clones, some missing. The sample shows around 300,000 clones, roughly 91% of them seen only once. Sequenced input: PBMCs or T cells enriched from blood (not recorded which). Source of these receptors: a woman in her 30s who had recovered from COVID-19. The CDR3 runs from the conserved cysteine through the conserved F or W. The order of the fields is clone size, V gene, J gene, D gene, CDR3 DNA, CDR3 protein. The D gene is left open where the match is weak. Only part of the rows carry a size: once, few, many, or a class if the clone is expanded.

clone size: .; V gene: TRBV9; J gene: TRBJ1-2; D gene: .; CDR3 DNA: TGTGCCAGCAGCAAACCGCGGGAGGGACGCGGCTACACCTTC; CDR3 protein: CASSKPREGRGYTF
clone size: .; V gene: TRBV30; J gene: TRBJ1-2; D gene: .; CDR3 DNA: TGTGCCTGGACCAAAATGACACGGAACACCTTC; CDR3 protein: CAWTKMTRNTF
clone size: .; V gene: TRBV14; J gene: TRBJ2-1; D gene: .; CDR3 DNA: TGTGCCAGCAGCCAAGATCCCAGCGGAGGCCCCTACAATGAGCAGTTCTTC; CDR3 protein: CASSQDPSGGPYNEQFF
clone size: .; V gene: TRBV5-4; J gene: TRBJ2-1; D gene: TRBD2; CDR3 DNA: TGTGCCAGCACCTCGGGGCGGGAGCCGGTCAATGAGCAGTTCTTC; CDR3 protein: CASTSGREPVNEQFF
clone size: .; V gene: TRBV6-5; J gene: TRBJ2-7; D gene: .; CDR3 DNA: TGTGCCAGCAGTCCTTTAGCGGTCTCCTACGAGCAGTACTTC; CDR3 protein: CASSPLAVSYEQYF
clone size: .; V gene: TRBV9; J gene: TRBJ1-1; D gene: .; CDR3 DNA: TGTGCCAGCAGCGTAGGGGGGCTAATGAACACTGAAGCTTTCTTT; CDR3 protein: CASSVGGLMNTEAFF
clone size: .; V gene: TRBV29-1; J gene: TRBJ2-4; D gene: .; CDR3 DNA: TGCAGCGTTGAAGGGCCCAAAAACATTCAGTACTTC; CDR3 protein: CSVEGPKNIQYF
clone size: few; V gene: TRBV15; J gene: TRBJ1-6; D gene: TRBD1; CDR3 DNA: TGTGCCACCAGCAGAGGAACGGACAGGAGCAATTCACCCCTCCACTTT; CDR3 protein: CATSRGTDRSNSPLHF
clone size: .; V gene: TRBV19; J gene: TRBJ2-1; D gene: TRBD2; CDR3 DNA: TGTGCCAGTAGTTGGGCATGGCGGGAGAAGAATGAGCAGTTCTTC; CDR3 protein: CASSWAWREKNEQFF
clone size: .; V gene: TRBV2; J gene: TRBJ1-2; D gene: .; CDR3 DNA: TGTGCCAGCAGTGTCTTGAGACAGACGCATAACTATGGCTACACCTTC; CDR3 protein: CASSVLRQTHNYGYTF
clone size: .; V gene: TRBV18; J gene: TRBJ1-1; D gene: .; CDR3 DNA: TGTGCCAGCTCCTCCTTAGATGGCACTGAAGCTTTCTTT; CDR3 protein: CASSSLDGTEAFF
clone size: .; V gene: TRBV27; J gene: TRBJ1-1; D gene: .; CDR3 DNA: TGTGCCAGCAGTTTCATCACGGGGAACACTGAAGCTTTCTTT; CDR3 protein: CASSFITGNTEAFF
clone size: .; V gene: TRBV6-5; J gene: TRBJ2-7; D gene: TRBD2; CDR3 DNA: TGTGCCAGCAGTCCCCGACTAGCGCCTCACTACGAGCAGTACTTC; CDR3 protein: CASSPRLAPHYEQYF
clone size: .; V gene: TRBV4-1; J gene: TRBJ1-5; D gene: TRBD1; CDR3 DNA: TGCGCCAGCAGCCAAGAAGGGGCACCGGACAGGGAGTACTATAGCAATCAGCCCCAGCATTTT; CDR3 protein: CASSQEGAPDREYYSNQPQHF
clone size: .; V gene: TRBV5-6; J gene: TRBJ2-3; D gene: .; CDR3 DNA: TGTGCCAGCAGTTTCACATCGGGGAATTCAGATACGCAGTATTTT; CDR3 protein: CASSFTSGNSDTQYF
clone size: .; V gene: TRBV15; J gene: TRBJ1-5; D gene: .; CDR3 DNA: TGTGCCACCAGCAGAGTCGGGGGAAGGGGCAATCAGCCCCAGCATTTT; CDR3 protein: CATSRVGGRGNQPQHF
clone size: .; V gene: TRBV5-1; J gene: TRBJ1-1; D gene: .; CDR3 DNA: TGCGCCAGCAGCCAGGGGAATAACCTGAAAGCTTTCTTT; CDR3 protein: CASSQGNNLKAFF
clone size: .; V gene: TRBV19; J gene: TRBJ2-7; D gene: TRBD1; CDR3 DNA: TGTGCCAGTAGTATAGATTTAGGCGGGACAGGGGGGTCCTACGAGCAGTACTTC; CDR3 protein: CASSIDLGGTGGSYEQYF
clone size: .; V gene: TRBV25-1; J gene: TRBJ2-7; D gene: TRBD1; CDR3 DNA: TGTGCCAGCAGTGAATATGGAACAGGACAGGGCAGGTACGAGCAGTACTTC; CDR3 protein: CASSEYGTGQGRYEQYF
clone size: .; V gene: TRBV28; J gene: TRBJ1-2; D gene: .; CDR3 DNA: TGTGCCAGCAGTTTAGTCTTCGGGGGCTACACCTTC; CDR3 protein: CASSLVFGGYTF
clone size: .; V gene: TRBV11-1; J gene: TRBJ1-3; D gene: TRBD1; CDR3 DNA: TGTGCCAGCAGCTCGGGACAGGGGGCTACAGGAAACACCATATATTTT; CDR3 protein: CASSSGQGATGNTIYF
clone size: .; V gene: TRBV11-2; J gene: TRBJ2-5; D gene: .; CDR3 DNA: TGTGCCAGCGGGAGAGGGCTACAAGAGACCCAGTACTTC; CDR3 protein: CASGRGLQETQYF
clone size: .; V gene: TRBV7-2; J gene: TRBJ1-4; D gene: .; CDR3 DNA: TGTGCCAGCAGCTCACAGGGTCCTAATGAAAAACTGTTTTTT; CDR3 protein: CASSSQGPNEKLFF
clone size: .; V gene: TRBV6-5; J gene: TRBJ1-1; D gene: .; CDR3 DNA: TGTGCCAGCAGTTACTGGGGCAGAGAGAACACTGAAGCTTTCTTT; CDR3 protein: CASSYWGRENTEAFF
clone size: .; V gene: TRBV4-1; J gene: TRBJ2-1; D gene: .; CDR3 DNA: TGCGCCAGCAGCCAGGCGGCCTACAATGAGCAGTTCTTC; CDR3 protein: CASSQAAYNEQFF
clone size: .; V gene: TRBV5-1; J gene: TRBJ2-1; D gene: .; CDR3 DNA: TGCGCCAGCAGCTTGGACGGGGGTTCCTACAATGAGCAGTTCTTC; CDR3 protein: CASSLDGGSYNEQFF
clone size: .; V gene: TRBV7-2; J gene: TRBJ1-2; D gene: TRBD1; CDR3 DNA: TGTGCCAGCAGCTTAGCAGGATTAGGACAGGCCTTCTATGGCTACACCTTC; CDR3 protein: CASSLAGLGQAFYGYTF
clone size: .; V gene: TRBV24-1; J gene: TRBJ2-3; D gene: .; CDR3 DNA: TGTGCCACCAGTGATCAAGGCGGGATTACAGATACGCAGTATTTT; CDR3 protein: CATSDQGGITDTQYF
clone size: .; V gene: TRBV5-1; J gene: TRBJ2-2; D gene: TRBD1; CDR3 DNA: TGCGCCAGCAGCTTTCAGGGGGCGGAGGCCGCCGGGGAGCTGTTTTTT; CDR3 protein: CASSFQGAEAAGELFF
clone size: .; V gene: TRBV5-1; J gene: TRBJ1-4; D gene: .; CDR3 DNA: TGCGCCAGCAGCTTGGTCACAGGGATTAATGAAAAACTGTTTTTT; CDR3 protein: CASSLVTGINEKLFF
clone size: .; V gene: TRBV30; J gene: TRBJ1-2; D gene: .; CDR3 DNA: TGTGCCTGGAGTGTACAGCGGACAGAAGGCTACACCTTC; CDR3 protein: CAWSVQRTEGYTF
clone size: .; V gene: TRBV5-4; J gene: TRBJ1-2; D gene: TRBD1; CDR3 DNA: TGTGCCAGCAGTAACAGGGGGCTAGGGAACTATGGCTACACCTTC; CDR3 protein: CASSNRGLGNYGYTF